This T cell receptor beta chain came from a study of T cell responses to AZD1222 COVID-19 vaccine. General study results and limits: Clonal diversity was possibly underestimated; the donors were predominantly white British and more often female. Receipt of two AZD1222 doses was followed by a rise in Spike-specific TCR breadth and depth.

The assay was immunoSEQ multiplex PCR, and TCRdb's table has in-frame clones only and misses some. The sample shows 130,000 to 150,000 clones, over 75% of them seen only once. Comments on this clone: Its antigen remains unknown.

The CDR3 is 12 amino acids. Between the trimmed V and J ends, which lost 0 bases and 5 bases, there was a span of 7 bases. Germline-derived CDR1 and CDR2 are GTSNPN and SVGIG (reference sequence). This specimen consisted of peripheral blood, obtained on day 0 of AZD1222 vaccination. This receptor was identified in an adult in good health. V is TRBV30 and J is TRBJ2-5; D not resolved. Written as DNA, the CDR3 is TGTGCCTGGAGTGTAAACGGGGAGACCCAGTACTTC. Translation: CAWSVNGETQYF.